The 7 T cell receptor beta chains in this list originate from one sample, sequenced in a study of blood T cell repertoires in COVID-19. Some clones are missing from TCRdb's copy, which holds only in-frame ones; the method was immunoSEQ multiplex PCR. The table records about 110,000 clones, around 75% of them present only once. Sequencing used peripheral blood. The source is a human donor with acute or convalescent COVID-19. The donor label of this sample is uncertain.

This clone was observed a handful of times. The chain uses TRBV19 and TRBJ1-6, with 7 bases fitting TRBD1. The CDR3 spans 15 residues. V dropped 1 base and J dropped 6; count of bases not matched to a gene: 3. The germline V gene encodes CDR1 LNHDA and CDR2 SQIVND (reference sequence). The CDR3 loop reads CASSIGDSVNSPLHF. CDR3 bases: TGTGCCAGTAGTATAGGGGACAGTGTTAATTCACCCCTCCACTTT.

The genes are TRBV27 and TRBJ2-3; 10 bases agree with TRBD2. Germline CDR1 is MNHEY and CDR2 is SMNVEV (reference sequence). The CDR3 runs to 15 residues. J gave up 7 bases and V 5 bases, and 9 bases lay outside the gene matches. CDR3 nucleotide sequence: TGTGCCAGCAGTATAATAGCGGGGGGAATCCATACGCAGTATTTT. As protein: CASSIIAGGIHTQYF.

V and J are TRBV7-9 and TRBJ1-6, with 8 bases that match TRBD1. Germline lookup yields CDR1 SEHNR and CDR2 FQNEAQ (reference sequence). The CDR3 consists of 16 residues. V was pared by 0 bases and J by 9 bases, with 7 bases of the junction left unmatched. DNA for the CDR3: TGTGCCAGCAGCTTAGCGTCTGGCAGGGGGCTTTCACCCCTCCACTTT. Translating gives CASSLASGRGLSPLHF.

This clone was counted only a few times. V usage is TRBV27 and J usage is TRBJ1-5; D ambiguous. This CDR3 region has 14 residues. Germline CDR1 is MNHEY and CDR2 is SMNVEV (reference sequence). With 5 bases removed from V and 5 bases from J, the gap between germline ends came to 13 bases. The CDR3: CASSLGLGDQPQHF. As DNA, the CDR3 is TGTGCCAGCAGTCTGGGTCTTGGAGATCAGCCCCAGCATTTT.

The rearrangement joins TRBV27 to TRBJ1-2; D gene uncertain. V lost 5 bases and J 2 bases, leaving 15 bases between the germline ends. The CDR3 sequence is 15 residues long. Per germline, CDR1 MNHEY and CDR2 SMNVEV (reference sequence). CDR3 nucleotides: TGTGCCAGCAGTCCCCTGGGCTACCCAAACTATGGCTACACCTTC. It translates to CASSPLGYPNYGYTF.

This chain connects TRBV2 to TRBJ1-1; D is unresolved. Germline loops: CDR1 SNHLY, CDR2 FYNNEI. V was trimmed by 5 bases and J by 5 bases, leaving 12 bases between them. The CDR3 has 13 residues. CDR3 in DNA: TGTGCCAGCAGTCGTGAGCGCGAGACTGAAGCTTTCTTT. Its translation is CASSRERETEAFF.

The chain recombines TRBV2 with TRBJ2-1, with 11 bases identical to TRBD1. The length of the CDR3 is 19 residues. Germline CDR1 and CDR2: SNHLY and FYNNEI. The junction had 14 bases not matched to a gene; V was cut back by 6 bases and J by 1 base. CDR3 residues: CASRDRDRGLKVSYNEQFF. The CDR3 DNA reads as TGTGCCAGCAGAGACCGGGACAGGGGGTTAAAAGTTTCCTACAATGAGCAGTTCTTC.